This T cell receptor (beta chain) is drawn from a study of molecular identifiers for immune sequencing clone quantification. Study as a whole: Within a replicate experiment, RNA obtained from either 20,000 or 100,000 naive CD8 cells was divided into five aliquots, and four of those aliquots were then sequenced.

This clonotype was counted between two and nine times. Bulk TCR library preparation followed previously described methods with listed TCR primers. TCRdb re-called the PCR reads with MiXCR, one entry per CDR3 protein. The sample holds hundreds of thousands of distinct CDR3 sequences, roughly 25% seen once. The material sequenced was naive CD8+ T cells from blood, with Jurkat cell RNA spiked in. This sample's subset: FACS-sorted CD8+CD4-CCR7+CD45RA+ naive T cells. This receptor was identified in a human donor in good health. Some libraries in this study had Jurkat cell RNA spiked in.

CDR3 region: CASSAGTGGYNEQFF. The CDR3, as DNA: TGTGCCAGTAGCGCCGGGACTGGGGGCTACAATGAGCAGTTCTTC. J is TRBJ2-1 and V is TRBV19; perhaps TRBD2 as D (6 bases). V lost 6 bases to trimming and J lost 3 bases, with 15 bases between them. The CDR3 has 15 amino acids. CDR1 LNHDA and CDR2 SQIVND come from the germline V gene (reference sequence).